Following are 5 T cell receptor beta chains from one sample sequenced in a study of neoadjuvant nivolumab and ipilimumab in lung cancer (dated by TCRdb to 2020 to 2022). Libraries came from the immunoSEQ multiplex PCR assay. TCRdb re-hosts the immuneACCESS table, in-frame sequences only. Its copies lack some clones; in the studies checked, an unresolved V gene accounts for under half of them, and the cause for the rest is not known. The sample yields tens of thousands of clones; around 88% were counted once. The ten biggest clones cover roughly 3.7% of the sample. This sample's time point label indicates: pretherapy, before neoadjuvant immune checkpoint inhibitors. Sequenced here: blood, sampled before neoadjuvant nivolumab, alone or with ipilimumab. The receptor source for this set is an adult with non-small cell lung cancer. Some clones in this sample may be carry-over from other donors' samples.

This chain links TRBV5-1 with TRBJ1-1, with 7 bases lining up with TRBD1. This CDR3 is built from 14 residues. Germline V gives CDR1 SGHRS, CDR2 YFSETQ. The junction had 8 bases not matched to a gene; V was cut back by 4 bases and J by 5 bases. CDR3 nucleotide sequence: TGCGCCAGCAGCAAAGGGGGCCTGGGGACTGAAGCTTTCTTT. Protein sequence: CASSKGGLGTEAFF.

The chain has TRBV11-2 and TRBJ1-1; the D gene is possibly TRBD1 (6 bases). V was trimmed by 8 bases and J by 6 bases, leaving 19 bases between them. The CDR3 length is 14 residues. CDR1 SGHAT and CDR2 FQNNGV come from the germline V gene. CDR3 sequence (DNA): TGTGCCAGCGGGGACCGGGACAAAGACCCTGAAGCTTTCTTT. This sequence encodes CASGDRDKDPEAFF.

V gene TRBV5-1 combines with J gene TRBJ2-1; 7 bases are a match to TRBD2. The V gene end was trimmed by 0 bases and the J gene end by 0 bases; junction bases not matched to a gene: 12. The CDR3 has 19 residues. Germline loops: CDR1 SGHRS, CDR2 YFSETQ. The CDR3 loop reads CASSLDPSGSLSSYNEQFF. The CDR3 region has the DNA TGCGCCAGCAGCTTGGATCCTAGCGGTTCTCTGAGCTCCTACAATGAGCAGTTCTTC.

The V and J genes are TRBV19 and TRBJ2-3; 8 positions match TRBD2. Germline V gene data show CDR1 as LNHDA and CDR2 as SQIVND (reference sequence). V dropped 5 bases and J dropped 1; count of bases not matched to a gene: 11. The CDR3 extends over 17 amino acids. The CDR3 reads CASSSLQREWGTDTQYF. The CDR3 region has the DNA TGTGCCAGTAGTTCCCTCCAGCGGGAGTGGGGCACAGATACGCAGTATTTT.

V is TRBV29-1 and J is TRBJ2-1; TRBD1 aligns across 7 bases. Germline CDR1 reads SQVTM; CDR2 reads ANQGSEA. The ends lost 7 bases at V and 0 bases at J; junction bases unmatched: 9. The CDR3 is 15 residues long. The DNA of the CDR3 is TGCAGCGCAAGAACAGGGGCGGGCTCCTACAATGAGCAGTTCTTC. Translation: CSARTGAGSYNEQFF.